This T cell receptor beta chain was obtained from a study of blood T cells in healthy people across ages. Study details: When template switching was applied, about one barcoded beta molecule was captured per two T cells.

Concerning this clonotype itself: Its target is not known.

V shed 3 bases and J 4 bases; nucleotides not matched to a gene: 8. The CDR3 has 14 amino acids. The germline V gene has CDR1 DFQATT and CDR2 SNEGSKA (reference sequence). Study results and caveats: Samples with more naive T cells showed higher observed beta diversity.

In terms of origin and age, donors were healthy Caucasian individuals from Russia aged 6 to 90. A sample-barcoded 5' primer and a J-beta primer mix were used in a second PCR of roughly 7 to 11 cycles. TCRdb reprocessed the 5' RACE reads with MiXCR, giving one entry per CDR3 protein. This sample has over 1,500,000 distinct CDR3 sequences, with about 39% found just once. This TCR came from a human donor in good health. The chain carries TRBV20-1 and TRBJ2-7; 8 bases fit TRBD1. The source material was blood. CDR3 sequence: CSARVLGDRYEQYF. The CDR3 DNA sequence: TGCAGTGCTAGGGTTCTAGGGGACAGGTACGAGCAGTACTTC.